This T cell receptor (beta chain) was recorded in a study of T cell repertoires in cytomegalovirus infection. Study-wide context: Indications of both CMV infection and matching HLA type were provided by public TCR beta signatures. Findings of the study overall: Summed frequency of public TCR beta families distinguished CMV carriers with the relevant HLA.

The CDR3 runs to 12 residues. Germline V gene sequence: CDR1 SGHNT, CDR2 YYREEE (reference sequence). V lost 7 bases and J lost 7, with 14 bases in between. Each CDR3 protein gets one entry after TCRdb re-called the reads with MiXCR. The sample carries approximately 990,000 distinct CDR3 sequences, about a third recorded once. In this sample, this clonotype turned up once. Its antigen remains unidentified. The sequenced sample was cultured CD8+ T cells from PBMCs, obtained from culture after CMV antigen stimulation. The rearrangement links TRBV5-4 to TRBJ1-2; no clear D. This receptor was identified in a human donor in good health (CMV status not recorded). Some clones in this sample may be carry-over from other donors' samples. In DNA form, the CDR3 reads TGTGCCAGCCAGCCGGAGGGAGGTGGCTACACCTTC. Its translation: CASQPEGGGYTF.